This TCR beta chain appears in the sequencing data of a study of cytomegalovirus exposure and HLA in healthy donors. The study, taken as a whole, reports: Sequencing artifact likely explains a cluster of highly shared sequence variants.

There are 17 residues in the CDR3. V dropped 1 base and J dropped 10 bases, with 20 bases sitting between them. Germline-derived CDR1 and CDR2 are LNHNV and YYDKDF (reference sequence). 13 Jbeta primers and 60 Vbeta primers were used for the PCR. The repertoire was sequenced with immunoSEQ multiplex PCR; TCRdb's copy has only in-frame clones and lacks some. This sample has around 150,000 clones, with around 57% found just once. A word on this clone: Its specificity is unknown.

The sequence derives from a male donor in good health and CMV-seronegative. The V call is TRBV15, the J call TRBJ1-6; tentative D call: TRBD1 (5 bases). Sequenced: PBMCs. CDR3 nucleotides: TGTGCCACCAGCAGAGTTCCACATAGGGGCGCAAGCTCACCCCTCCACTTT. It codes for CATSRVPHRGASSPLHF.